This T cell receptor beta chain is from a study of CD8+ T cells in alopecia areata. Study outcomes and limitations: Patients shared TCRs less clearly than mice did, possibly for HLA-related reasons. The study found higher clonality in lesional than normal scalp, especially in alopecia totalis/universalis. Numerous expanded lesional clones remained in scalp and blood during tofacitinib.

The CDR3 sequence is 11 residues long. Germline-derived CDR1 and CDR2 are DFQATT and SNEGSKA (reference sequence). V dropped 6 bases and J dropped 8 bases, with 13 bases sitting between them. Treatment noted: oral pan-JAK inhibitor, 5-10 mg twice daily. Sequencing templates came from extracted RNA that was reverse transcribed into cDNA. Measured with immunoSEQ multiplex PCR; TCRdb has only the in-frame clones, and not every one. This table has about 270,000 clones, 60% appearing once. As to this clone: What it recognizes is unknown.

The receptor was isolated from a human donor with alopecia areata. The chain combines TRBV20-1 with TRBJ1-2, with a tentative D call TRBD1 (6 bases). Sequenced material: CD4+ T cells sorted from blood, taken around week 54, from a patient treated with tofacitinib. This chain's CDR3 is CSAKNREGYTF. In nucleotides, the CDR3 is TGCAGTGCAAAGAACAGGGAAGGCTACACCTTC.